This TCR beta chain was captured in a study of cytomegalovirus exposure and HLA in healthy donors. Vbeta (60) and Jbeta (13) primers were used in the PCR. Libraries were prepared by immunoSEQ multiplex PCR; TCRdb keeps only in-frame clonotypes and omits some of them. The sample carries approximately 160,000 clones, 80% to 85% recorded once. As regards this clone: What it recognizes is unknown.

General observations from the study: Highest at DRB1 and lowest at HLA-C, TCR association rates differed among HLA loci in a later analysis. Rarity held for most TCR sequences, but there were some public TCRs that occurred in many donors. A later analysis associated under 20,000 TCR beta sequences with HLA alleles at a 0.05 false discovery rate. Relative to equally common others, HLA-associated TCR beta chains showed greater clonal expansion in a later analysis.

Trimming at V came to 7 bases and at J to 4 bases, leaving 9 bases not matched to a gene. CDR3 length equals 15 residues. Germline CDR1 is SNHLY and CDR2 is FYNNEI. This clonotype originated in a boy between 2 and 10 years old in good health and CMV-seronegative. Material: PBMCs. The rearrangement joins TRBV2 to TRBJ2-1, with 8 bases matching TRBD2. DNA of the CDR3: TGTGCCAGCATGGTCGGCAGCGGGAGTTACAATGAGCAGTTCTTC. It translates to CASMVGSGSYNEQFF.